The rows below give T cell receptor beta chains drawn from one sample of a study of OX40 agonist ivuxolimab in advanced cancers. The table came from immunoSEQ multiplex PCR; TCRdb's copy has only in-frame clones and leaves some out. The repertoire has tens of thousands of clones, roughly 90% of them found once; the top ten carry about a tenth. The sequenced sample was CD4+ or CD8+ T cells sorted from blood, obtained in a trial of the OX40 agonist ivuxolimab. These receptors all come from an adult with an advanced solid tumor such as melanoma, head and neck, liver or kidney cancer. Both conserved end residues are part of each CDR3. D genes are given only for firm matches. Size values are once, few and many counts, or a class for expanded clones, and some rows have none.

TRBD1	-	TRBJ2-5	TRBV5-1	CASSSQGGETQYF	TGCGCCAGCAGCTCACAGGGGGGAGAGACCCAGTACTTC
TRBD1	-	TRBJ2-3	TRBV7-2	CASSPQGISTDTQYF	TGTGCCAGCAGCCCACAGGGGATCAGCACAGATACGCAGTATTTT
TRBD2	-	TRBJ2-7	TRBV28	CASSPRRGALYEQYF	TGTGCCAGCAGCCCCAGGCGGGGGGCTCTTTACGAGCAGTACTTC
TRBD1	-	TRBJ1-1	TRBV7-9	CASSLGTGTTRAFF	TGTGCCAGCAGCTTAGGGACAGGCACTACGAGGGCTTTCTTT
-	-	TRBJ2-2	TRBV5-1	CASSLQDTGELFF	TGCGCCAGCAGCTTGCAGGACACCGGGGAGCTGTTTTTT
-	-	TRBJ1-6	TRBV6-5	CASSSGTVPGSPLHF	TGTGCCAGCAGTTCCGGGACGGTTCCTGGTTCACCCCTCCACTTT
TRBD1	-	TRBJ1-1	TRBV2	CASSVAGQTNTEAFF	TGTGCCAGCAGTGTGGCGGGACAGACAAACACTGAAGCTTTCTTT
TRBD2	-	TRBJ2-3	TRBV28	CASSLLGSGGAGDTQYF	TGTGCCAGCAGTTTATTGGGGAGCGGGGGGGCCGGAGATACGCAGTATTTT
TRBD1	-	TRBJ1-1	TRBV5-4	CASSSDRDRGFDTEAFF	TGTGCCAGCAGCTCTGACCGGGACAGGGGTTTTGACACTGAAGCTTTCTTT
-	-	TRBJ1-2	TRBV10-3	CAILGPGRPAGVTF	TGTGCCATACTTGGACCGGGACGACCTGCCGGTGTCACCTTC
-	-	TRBJ1-1	TRBV7-3	CASSLTVGHGTEAFF	TGTGCCAGCAGCTTAACCGTTGGACATGGCACTGAAGCTTTCTTT
TRBD2	-	TRBJ2-1	TRBV5-1	CASRNSGGAGYNEQFF	TGCGCCAGCAGAAATAGCGGGGGGGCCGGATACAATGAGCAGTTCTTC
TRBD1	-	TRBJ1-4	TRBV6-1	CASSEGQGLGKLFF	TGTGCCAGCAGTGAAGGACAGGGTTTAGGAAAACTGTTTTTT
TRBD2	-	TRBJ2-1	TRBV5-6	CASSLAGLAGLNEQFF	TGTGCCAGCAGCTTGGCCGGGCTAGCGGGGTTAAATGAGCAGTTCTTC
-	-	TRBJ2-3	TRBV9	CASSVGGDTQYF	TGTGCCAGCAGCGTAGGGGGAGATACGCAGTATTTT
TRBD2	-	TRBJ2-3	TRBV7-2	CASSLGGDRDTQYF	TGTGCCAGCAGCCTTGGGGGGGACCGAGATACGCAGTATTTT
TRBD2	-	TRBJ2-1	TRBV19	CASNPGGTYNEQFF	TGTGCCAGTAACCCGGGGGGGACTTACAATGAGCAGTTCTTC
-	-	TRBJ1-1	TRBV4-1	CASSRMEAGTEAFF	TGCGCCAGCAGCCGAATGGAGGCGGGCACTGAAGCTTTCTTT
-	-	TRBJ1-2	TRBV27	CASTSHPGHPNYGYTF	TGTGCCAGCACCTCTCACCCGGGACACCCTAACTATGGCTACACCTTC
TRBD1	once	TRBJ1-5	TRBV28	CASSLIETGDQPQHF	TGTGCCAGCAGTTTAATAGAGACAGGGGACCAGCCCCAGCATTTT
TRBD1	-	TRBJ1-2	TRBV5-4	CASRQDRAAYGYTF	TGTGCCAGCAGGCAGGACAGGGCGGCCTATGGCTACACCTTC
-	-	TRBJ1-3	TRBV9	CASSWTAYSGNTIYF	TGTGCCAGCAGCTGGACAGCCTACTCTGGAAACACCATATATTTT
-	-	TRBJ1-2	TRBV11-2	CASSAGGYGYTF	TGTGCCAGCAGCGCGGGAGGCTATGGCTACACCTTC
TRBD1	once	TRBJ1-2	TRBV18	CASSPLGQVYGYTF	TGTGCCAGCTCACCACTGGGACAGGTCTATGGCTACACCTTC
TRBD1	-	TRBJ2-7	TRBV6-4	CASTGQPSYEQYF	TGTGCCAGCACGGGACAGCCTTCCTACGAGCAGTACTTC
TRBD1	-	TRBJ1-5	TRBV6-1	CASSKQGGQPQHF	TGTGCCAGCAGCAAACAGGGGGGTCAGCCCCAGCATTTT
TRBD2	-	TRBJ2-1	TRBV4-2	CASSLPLLAGLNEQFF	TGTGCCAGCAGCCTACCTCTACTAGCGGGGCTTAATGAGCAGTTCTTC
-	-	TRBJ1-1	TRBV2	CASSEGGGNTEAFF	TGTGCCAGCAGTGAGGGCGGGGGAAACACTGAAGCTTTCTTT
TRBD2	-	TRBJ2-1	TRBV5-4	CASSFGGRSSGGNEQFF	TGTGCCAGCAGCTTCGGCGGGAGGTCCTCGGGCGGGAATGAGCAGTTCTTC
TRBD1	-	TRBJ1-4	TRBV28	CASSETGRDEKLFF	TGTGCCAGCAGCGAGACAGGGAGGGATGAAAAACTGTTTTTT
-	-	TRBJ1-3	TRBV5-1	CASSQGFSGNTIYF	TGCGCCAGCAGCCAGGGGTTCTCTGGAAACACCATATATTTT
-	-	TRBJ2-1	TRBV15	CATSPRQDTYNEQFF	TGTGCCACCAGCCCCCGGCAAGATACCTACAATGAGCAGTTCTTC
TRBD1	once	TRBJ2-7	TRBV19	CASSIAQGVREQYF	TGTGCCAGTAGTATAGCACAGGGGGTTCGCGAGCAGTACTTC
-	-	TRBJ2-3	TRBV29-1	CSVEDPSTDTQYF	TGCAGCGTTGAAGACCCTAGCACAGATACGCAGTATTTT
-	-	TRBJ2-3	TRBV28	CASRPPGTRTGDTQYF	TGTGCCAGCAGACCACCCGGGACCAGGACCGGGGATACGCAGTATTTT
-	-	TRBJ2-4	TRBV6-5	CASALGVGAKNIQYF	TGTGCCAGCGCCCTGGGTGTAGGAGCCAAAAACATTCAGTACTTC
TRBD2	few	TRBJ2-7	TRBV5-4	CASSWTSGGGITSSSYEQYF	TGTGCCAGCAGCTGGACTAGCGGGGGGGGCATTACATCTAGCTCCTACGAGCAGTACTTC
TRBD1	-	TRBJ1-1	TRBV19	CASTPRDRVPFNTEAFF	TGTGCCAGTACCCCCCGGGACAGGGTTCCCTTTAACACTGAAGCTTTCTTT
-	-	TRBJ1-1	TRBV28	CASSLGLQTVNTEAFF	TGTGCCAGCAGTCTAGGATTACAGACAGTGAACACTGAAGCTTTCTTT
-	-	TRBJ1-3	TRBV15	CATSTGAYSGNTIYF	TGTGCCACCAGCACAGGGGCTTACTCTGGAAACACCATATATTTT
-	-	TRBJ1-2	TRBV2	CASRVSSGYTF	TGTGCCAGCAGGGTTTCCTCTGGCTACACCTTC
TRBD1	-	TRBJ1-3	TRBV10-3	CAISEGTGGFGNTIYF	TGTGCCATCAGTGAGGGGACAGGGGGTTTCGGAAACACCATATATTTT
-	-	TRBJ2-7	TRBV5-1	CASSQGSGPLTDEQYF	TGCGCCAGCAGCCAGGGGTCAGGGCCGCTTACCGACGAGCAGTACTTC